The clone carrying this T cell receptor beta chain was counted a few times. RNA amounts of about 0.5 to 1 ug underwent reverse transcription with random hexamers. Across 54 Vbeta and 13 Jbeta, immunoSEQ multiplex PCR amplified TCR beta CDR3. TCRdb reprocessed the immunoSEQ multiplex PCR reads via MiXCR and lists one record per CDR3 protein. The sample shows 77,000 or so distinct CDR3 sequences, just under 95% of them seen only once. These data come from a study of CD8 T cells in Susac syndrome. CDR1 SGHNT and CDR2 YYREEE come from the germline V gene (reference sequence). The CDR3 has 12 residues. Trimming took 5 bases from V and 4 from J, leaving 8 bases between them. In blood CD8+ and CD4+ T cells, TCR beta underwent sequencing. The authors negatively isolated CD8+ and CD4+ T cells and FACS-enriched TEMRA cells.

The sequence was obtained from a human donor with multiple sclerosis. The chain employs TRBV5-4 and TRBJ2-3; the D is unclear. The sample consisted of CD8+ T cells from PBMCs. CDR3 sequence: CASSFGPDTQYF. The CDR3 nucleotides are TGTGCCAGCAGTTTCGGTCCAGATACGCAGTATTTT.